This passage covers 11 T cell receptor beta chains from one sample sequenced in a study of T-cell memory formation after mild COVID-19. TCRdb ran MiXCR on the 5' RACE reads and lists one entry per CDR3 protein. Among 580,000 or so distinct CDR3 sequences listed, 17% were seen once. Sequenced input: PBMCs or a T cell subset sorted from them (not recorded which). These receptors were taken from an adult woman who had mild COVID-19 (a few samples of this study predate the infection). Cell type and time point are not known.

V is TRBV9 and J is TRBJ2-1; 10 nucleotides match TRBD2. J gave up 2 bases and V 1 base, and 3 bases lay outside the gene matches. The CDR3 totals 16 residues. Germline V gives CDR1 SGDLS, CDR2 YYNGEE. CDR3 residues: CASSVSLAGAYNEQFF. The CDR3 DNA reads TGTGCCAGCAGCGTAAGTCTAGCGGGGGCCTACAATGAGCAGTTCTTC.

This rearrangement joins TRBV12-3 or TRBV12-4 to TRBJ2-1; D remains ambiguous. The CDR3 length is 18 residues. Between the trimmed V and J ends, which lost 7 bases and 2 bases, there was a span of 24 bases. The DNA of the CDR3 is TGTGCCAGCACCTCAGGACCCCCTCAGACCCCAACCTACAATGAGCAGTTCTTC. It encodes CASTSGPPQTPTYNEQFF.

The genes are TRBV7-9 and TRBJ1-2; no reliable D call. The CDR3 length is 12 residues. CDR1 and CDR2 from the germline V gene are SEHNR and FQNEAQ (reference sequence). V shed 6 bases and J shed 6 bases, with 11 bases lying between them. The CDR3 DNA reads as TGTGCCAGCAGTCGACGGAGCAATGGCTACACCTTC. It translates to CASSRRSNGYTF.

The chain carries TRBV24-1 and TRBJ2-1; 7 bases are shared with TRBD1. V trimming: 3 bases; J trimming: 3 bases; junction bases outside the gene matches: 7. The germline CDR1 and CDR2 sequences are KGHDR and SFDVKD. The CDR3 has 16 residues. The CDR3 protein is CATSDPRDSNYNEQFF. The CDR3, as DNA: TGTGCCACCAGTGATCCCCGGGACAGTAACTACAATGAGCAGTTCTTC.

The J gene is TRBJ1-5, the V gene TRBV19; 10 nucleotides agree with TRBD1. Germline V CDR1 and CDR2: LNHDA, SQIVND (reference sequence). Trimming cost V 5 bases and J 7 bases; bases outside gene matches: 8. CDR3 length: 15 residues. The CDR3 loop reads CASSRTGGTQQPQHF. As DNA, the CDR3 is TGTGCCAGTAGTCGGACAGGGGGGACCCAGCAGCCCCAGCATTTT.

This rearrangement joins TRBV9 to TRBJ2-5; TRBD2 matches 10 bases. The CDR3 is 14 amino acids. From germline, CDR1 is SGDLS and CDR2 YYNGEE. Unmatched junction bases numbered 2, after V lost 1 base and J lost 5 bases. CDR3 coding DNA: TGTGCCAGCAGCGTACCGGGACTAGCGGAGACCCAGTACTTC. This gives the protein CASSVPGLAETQYF.

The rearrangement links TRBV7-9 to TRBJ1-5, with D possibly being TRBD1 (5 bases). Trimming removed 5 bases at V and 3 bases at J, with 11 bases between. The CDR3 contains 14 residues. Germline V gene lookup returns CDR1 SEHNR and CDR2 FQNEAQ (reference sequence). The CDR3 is CASSADSFNQPQHF. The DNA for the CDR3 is TGTGCCAGCAGCGCAGACAGTTTCAATCAGCCCCAGCATTTT.

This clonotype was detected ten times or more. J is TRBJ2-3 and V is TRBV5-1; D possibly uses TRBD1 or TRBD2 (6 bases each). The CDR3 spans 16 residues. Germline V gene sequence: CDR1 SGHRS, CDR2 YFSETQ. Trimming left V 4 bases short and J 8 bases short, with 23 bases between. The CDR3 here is CASSGGVGTGTGTQYF. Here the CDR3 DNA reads TGCGCCAGCAGCGGGGGCGTCGGGACTGGGACCGGTACGCAGTATTTT.

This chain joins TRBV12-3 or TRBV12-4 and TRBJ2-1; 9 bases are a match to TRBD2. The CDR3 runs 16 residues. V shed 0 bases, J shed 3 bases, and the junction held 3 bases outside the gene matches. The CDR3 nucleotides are TGTGCCAGCAGTTTAGCGGTAGCGGGAGACTACAATGAGCAGTTCTTC. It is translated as CASSLAVAGDYNEQFF.

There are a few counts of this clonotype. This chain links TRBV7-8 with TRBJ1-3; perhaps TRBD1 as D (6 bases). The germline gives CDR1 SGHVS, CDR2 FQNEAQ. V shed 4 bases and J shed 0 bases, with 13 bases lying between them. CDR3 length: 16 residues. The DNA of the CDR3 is TGTGCCAGCAGCTCCCGCGGGGGGCTCTCTGGAAACACCATATATTTT. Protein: CASSSRGGLSGNTIYF.

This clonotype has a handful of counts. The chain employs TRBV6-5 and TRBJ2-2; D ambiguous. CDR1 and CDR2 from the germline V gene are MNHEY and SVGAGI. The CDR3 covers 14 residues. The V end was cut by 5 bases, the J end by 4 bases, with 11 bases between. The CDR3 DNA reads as TGTGCCAGCAGTACACGTTGGGGCACCGGGGAGCTGTTTTTT. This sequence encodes CASSTRWGTGELFF.